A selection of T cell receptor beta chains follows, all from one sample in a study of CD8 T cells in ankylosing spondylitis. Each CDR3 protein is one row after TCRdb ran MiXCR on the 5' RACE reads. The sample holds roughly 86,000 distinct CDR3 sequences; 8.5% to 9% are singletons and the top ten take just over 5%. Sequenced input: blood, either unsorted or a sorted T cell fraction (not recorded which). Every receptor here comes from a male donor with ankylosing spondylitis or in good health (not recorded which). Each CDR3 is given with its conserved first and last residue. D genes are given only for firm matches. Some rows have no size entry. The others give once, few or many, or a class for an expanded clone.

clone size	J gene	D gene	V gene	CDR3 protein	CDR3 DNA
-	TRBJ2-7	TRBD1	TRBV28	CASRQGVGEQYF	TGTGCCAGCAGGCAGGGGGTCGGAGAGCAGTACTTC
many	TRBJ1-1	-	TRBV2	CASQANTEAFF	TGTGCCAGCCAGGCGAACACTGAAGCTTTCTTT
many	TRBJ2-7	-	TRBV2	CASTSARDYEQYF	-
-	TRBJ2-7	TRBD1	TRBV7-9	CASSLATGLYEQYF	TGTGCCAGCAGCTTGGCGACAGGGCTCTACGAGCAGTACTTC
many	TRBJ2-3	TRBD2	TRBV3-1	CASSPGLAGAFVDTQYF	TGTGCCAGCAGCCCTGGACTAGCGGGGGCCTTCGTAGATACGCAGTATTTT
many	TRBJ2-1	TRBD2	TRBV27	CASTPPGGIYNEQFF	TGTGCCAGCACCCCCCCGGGGGGAATATACAATGAGCAGTTCTTC
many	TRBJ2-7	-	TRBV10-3	CAISDSTRGAQHEQYF	TGTGCCATCAGTGATTCCACTCGGGGGGCGCAACACGAGCAGTACTTC
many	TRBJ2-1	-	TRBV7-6	CASSRSVGGSSYNEQFF	TGTGCCAGCAGCCGCTCGGTGGGGGGCAGCTCCTACAATGAGCAGTTCTTC
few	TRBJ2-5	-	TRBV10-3	CAISEGRKSQETQYF	TGTGCCATCAGTGAAGGGAGAAAATCCCAAGAGACCCAGTACTTC
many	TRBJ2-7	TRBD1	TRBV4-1	CASSQDAGGYEQYF	TGCGCCAGCAGCCAAGACGCAGGGGGTTACGAGCAGTACTTC
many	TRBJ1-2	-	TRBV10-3	CAISAGVGYTF	TGTGCCATCAGTGCGGGGGTAGGCTACACCTTC
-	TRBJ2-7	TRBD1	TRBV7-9	CASSTGQGNYEQYF	TGTGCCAGCAGTACAGGACAGGGTAACTACGAGCAGTACTTC
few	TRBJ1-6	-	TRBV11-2	CASSLVGGTSSYNSPLHF	TGTGCCAGCAGCTTAGTAGGGGGGACATCATCCTATAATTCACCCCTCCACTTT
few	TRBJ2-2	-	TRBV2	CASRRYDTGELFF	TGTGCCAGCAGGCGTTACGACACCGGGGAGCTGTTTTTT
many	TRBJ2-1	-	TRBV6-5	CASSYSSVNEQFF	TGTGCCAGCAGTTATTCGTCGGTGAATGAGCAGTTCTTC
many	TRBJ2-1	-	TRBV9	CASSARTGRTEQFF	TGTGCCAGCAGCGCCCGTACAGGGCGGACTGAGCAGTTCTTC
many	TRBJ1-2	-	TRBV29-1	CSVENAGEGRYTF	TGCAGCGTGGAAAATGCAGGGGAAGGGCGCTACACCTTC
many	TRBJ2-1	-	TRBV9	CASSVLANSYNEQFF	TGTGCCAGCAGCGTCCTAGCGAACTCCTACAATGAGCAGTTCTTC
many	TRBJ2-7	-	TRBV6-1	CASTEGGYEQYF	TGTGCCAGCACAGAGGGTGGCTACGAGCAGTACTTC
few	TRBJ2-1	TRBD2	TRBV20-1	CSAPNSGGSDEQFF	TGCAGTGCTCCGAATAGCGGGGGCTCCGATGAGCAGTTCTTC
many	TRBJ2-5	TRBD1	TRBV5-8	CASSKGQGSPFETQYF	TGTGCCAGCAGCAAAGGACAGGGGAGTCCATTTGAGACCCAGTACTTC
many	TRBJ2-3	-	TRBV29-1	CSVEGQVGTDTQYF	TGCAGCGTTGAAGGGCAGGTGGGCACAGATACGCAGTATTTT
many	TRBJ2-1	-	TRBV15	CATSRELRNEQFF	TGTGCCACCAGCAGAGAGTTGAGGAATGAGCAGTTCTTC
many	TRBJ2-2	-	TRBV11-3	CASSFRSFENTGELFF	TGTGCCAGCAGCTTTCGGTCTTTTGAAAACACCGGGGAGCTGTTTTTT
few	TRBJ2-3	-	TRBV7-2	CATRKADTQYF	TGTGCCACCAGGAAGGCAGATACGCAGTATTTT
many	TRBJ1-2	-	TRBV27	CASSLYLNYGYTF	TGTGCCAGCAGTTTATACTTGAACTATGGCTACACCTTC
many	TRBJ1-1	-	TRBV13	CASSLEGNTEAFF	TGTGCCAGCAGCTTAGAGGGGAACACTGAAGCTTTCTTT
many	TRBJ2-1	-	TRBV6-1	CASRSTGGYNEQFF	TGTGCCAGCCGGTCCACCGGGGGTTACAATGAGCAGTTCTTC
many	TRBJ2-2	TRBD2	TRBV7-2	CASSFGLAGPTGELFF	TGTGCCAGCAGCTTTGGACTAGCGGGCCCCACCGGGGAGCTGTTTTTT
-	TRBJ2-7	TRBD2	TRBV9	CASSLTSGTSYEQYF	TGTGCCAGCAGCCTTACTAGCGGGACCAGCTACGAGCAGTACTTC
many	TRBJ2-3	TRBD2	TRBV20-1	CSALELAGGVMDTQYF	TGCAGTGCTCTGGAACTAGCGGGGGGGGTGATGGATACGCAGTATTTT
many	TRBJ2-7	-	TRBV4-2	CASSPAPSDDEQYF	TGTGCCAGCAGCCCCGCACCCAGCGACGACGAGCAGTACTTC
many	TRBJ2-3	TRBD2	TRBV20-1	CSAQKYGTAGVNADTQYF	TGCAGTGCCCAAAAGTATGGTACAGCGGGGGTTAACGCAGATACGCAGTATTTT
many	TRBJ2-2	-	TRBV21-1	CASSGTLYTGELFF	TGTGCCAGCAGCGGGACACTTTACACCGGGGAGCTGTTTTTT